What follows are 9 T cell receptor beta chains derived from one specimen sequenced in a study of prognosis after radiotherapy for stage I lung cancer. Multiplex PCR, run in two rounds, amplified TCR beta CDR3 from genomic DNA. Primers specific to each TRBV and TRBJ gene drove first-round PCR. TCRdb re-derived calls from the multiplex PCR reads in MiXCR, one entry per CDR3 protein. The profile shows about 51,000 distinct CDR3 sequences, around a third of them singletons. The sequences come from PBMCs, collected before or after stereotactic body radiation therapy (not recorded which). These receptors all stem from a donor older than 45 with non-small cell lung cancer.

This clonotype was seen at least ten times. The V call is TRBV7-2, the J call TRBJ2-3; TRBD2 aligns across 13 bases. The CDR3 is 15 residues long. Trimming removed 1 base from V and 13 bases from J; junction bases left unmatched: 8. Germline CDR1 reads SGHTA; CDR2 reads FQGNSA. The CDR3 DNA is TGTGCCAGCAGCTTAGAGGTGGGACTAGCGGGACGGGAGTATTTT. Translation gives CASSLEVGLAGREYF.

This clonotype was seen a few times. Being one base from a much bigger clone, this may be a read error. The rearrangement links TRBV6-1 to TRBJ2-1; D is uncertain. Germline CDR1 MNHNS, CDR2 SASEGT. This CDR3 is 14 amino acids long. V was clipped by 8 bases and J by 2 bases, with 13 bases between them. DNA for the CDR3: TGTGCCAGCGATTACGGTCGGACCTACAATGAGCAGTTCTTC. This sequence encodes CASDYGRTYNEQFF.

This clonotype was seen many times. The V call is TRBV12-3 or TRBV12-4, the J call TRBJ2-1, with 10 bases that match TRBD2. The CDR3 sequence is 15 residues long. V gave up 0 bases and J gave up 10 bases; unmatched junction bases: 6. The CDR3 sequence is CASSLAASGRGEQFF. In nucleotides, the CDR3 is TGTGCCAGCAGTTTAGCGGCTAGCGGGAGAGGGGAGCAGTTCTTC.

This clonotype was seen repeatedly, ten times or more. The chain carries TRBV7-2 and TRBJ1-1; D gene unclear. The CDR3 totals 14 residues. Trimming cost V 1 base and J 0 bases, with 6 bases left between them. Germline loops: CDR1 SGHTA, CDR2 FQGNSA. The CDR3 sequence is CASSLVGMNTEAFF. The CDR3 DNA reads as TGTGCCAGCAGCTTAGTAGGGATGAACACTGAAGCTTTCTTT.

This clonotype has ten or more counts. The J gene is TRBJ2-1, the V gene TRBV20-1; TRBD2 aligns across 10 bases. Unmatched junction bases numbered 8, after V lost 2 bases and J lost 4 bases. In germline, CDR1 is DFQATT, CDR2 SNEGSKA (reference sequence). This CDR3 contains 16 residues. CDR3 in amino acids: CSARKAGTSVYNEQFF. CDR3 DNA sequence: TGCAGTGCTAGAAAGGCCGGGACTAGCGTTTACAATGAGCAGTTCTTC.

The J gene is TRBJ1-4, the V gene TRBV12-3 or TRBV12-4, with D tentatively TRBD1 (5 bases). The CDR3 has 17 amino acids. V lost 3 bases to trimming and J lost 7 bases, with 21 bases between them. For the CDR3, the DNA is TGTGCCAGCAGTTTGGACGACCCCAGGGCAGTCCGTGAAAAACTGTTTTTT. Amino acids: CASSLDDPRAVREKLFF.

This clonotype was seen repeatedly, ten times or more. The gene calls are TRBV20-1 and TRBJ2-1; 8 bases align to TRBD2. Germline V gives CDR1 DFQATT, CDR2 SNEGSKA (reference sequence). V shed 2 bases and J 0 bases; nucleotides not matched to a gene: 3. CDR3 length equals 15 residues. The CDR3 sequence: CSARRLAGSYNEQFF. CDR3 sequence (DNA): TGCAGTGCTAGAAGGCTAGCGGGCTCCTACAATGAGCAGTTCTTC.

As for this clonotype: A far bigger clonotype differs at one base, so this is likely a read error. CDR3 region: CAISPRQGQVLFF. The DNA of the CDR3 is TGTGCCATCAGCCCAAGACAGGGGCAGGTTCTGTTCTTC. The V call is TRBV10-3, the J call TRBJ2-1; 8 bases align to TRBD1. This CDR3 contains 13 residues. V dropped 6 bases and J dropped 15; count of bases not matched to a gene: 13. Looked up from germline, CDR1 is ENHRY and CDR2 is SYGVKD.

Many counts were recorded for this clonotype. The rearrangement uses TRBV30 and TRBJ2-5; unclear D gene. Germline V gene lookup returns CDR1 GTSNPN and CDR2 SVGIG (reference sequence). Trimming stripped 5 bases from V and 9 bases from J, with 19 bases between. The CDR3 totals 13 residues. The CDR3 DNA follows: TGTGCCTGGGGTGCTTCTCCGTCAAGTGCCCAGTACTTC. Translating gives CAWGASPSSAQYF.